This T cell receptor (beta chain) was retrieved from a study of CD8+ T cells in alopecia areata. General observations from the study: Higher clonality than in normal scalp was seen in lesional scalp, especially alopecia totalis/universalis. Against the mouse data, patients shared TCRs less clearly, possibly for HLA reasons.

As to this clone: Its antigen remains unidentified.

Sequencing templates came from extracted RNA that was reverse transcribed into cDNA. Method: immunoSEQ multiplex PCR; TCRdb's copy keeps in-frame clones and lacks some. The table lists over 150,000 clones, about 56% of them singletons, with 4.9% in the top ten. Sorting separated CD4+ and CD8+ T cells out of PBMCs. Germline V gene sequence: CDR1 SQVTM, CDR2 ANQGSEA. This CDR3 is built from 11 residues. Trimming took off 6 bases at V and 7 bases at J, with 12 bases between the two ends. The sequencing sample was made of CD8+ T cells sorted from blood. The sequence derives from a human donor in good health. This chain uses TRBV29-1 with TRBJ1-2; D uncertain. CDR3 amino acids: CSVLDRVGYTF. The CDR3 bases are TGCAGCGTCCTAGATAGGGTTGGCTACACCTTC.